Detailed here is one TCR beta chain. Its antigen is still unknown. The data stem from a study of T cell responses to AZD1222 COVID-19 vaccine. Findings and caveats of the study: Samples come after the peak T cell response, not at day 14. Among the donors, most were white British and more were female, and clonal diversity was possibly underestimated. In the spike-specific TCR repertoire, nearly half reportedly target unmutated variant regions. The study found vaccine-associated CD4 TCRs spanning spike, dominant at 160-218 and 743-854.

The method was immunoSEQ multiplex PCR; TCRdb's version includes in-frame clones alone and lacks a portion of them. The sample records 100,000 to 150,000 clones, about 93% being singletons. The CDR3 has 15 amino acids. Germline V gene sequence: CDR1 SGHNT, CDR2 YYREEE (reference sequence). Trimming took 3 bases from V and 11 from J; bases not matched to a gene: 12. V gene TRBV5-4 combines with J gene TRBJ1-1; 11 bases match TRBD1. The TCR was taken from an adult in good health. This specimen was peripheral blood, taken on day 0 of AZD1222 vaccination. The CDR3 loop is CASSSRDRGGSDAFF. The DNA of the CDR3 is TGTGCCAGCAGCTCCCGGGACAGGGGGGGAAGTGACGCTTTCTTT. Filled out from reference TRBV5-4 and TRBJ1-1, the complete variable domain reads ETGVTQSPTHLIKTRGQQVTLRCSSQSGHNTVSWYQQALGQGPQFIFQYYREEENGRGNFPPRFSGLQFPNYSSELNVNALELDDSALYLCASSSRDRGGSDAFFGQGTRLTVV.